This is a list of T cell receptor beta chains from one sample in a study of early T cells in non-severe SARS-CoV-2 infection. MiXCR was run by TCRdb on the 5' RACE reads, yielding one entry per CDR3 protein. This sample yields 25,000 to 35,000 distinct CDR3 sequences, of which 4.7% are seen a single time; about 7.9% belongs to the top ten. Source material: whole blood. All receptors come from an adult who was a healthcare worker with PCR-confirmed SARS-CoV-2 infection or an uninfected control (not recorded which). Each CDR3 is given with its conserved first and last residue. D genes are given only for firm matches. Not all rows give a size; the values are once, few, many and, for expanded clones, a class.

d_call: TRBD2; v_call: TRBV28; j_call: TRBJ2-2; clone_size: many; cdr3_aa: CASSSGTMGGELFF; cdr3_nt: TGTGCCAGCAGTTCTGGGACTATGGGCGGGGAGCTGTTTTTT
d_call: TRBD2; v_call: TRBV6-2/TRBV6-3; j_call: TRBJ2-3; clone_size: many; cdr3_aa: CASSSSGGAADTQYF; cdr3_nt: TGTGCCAGCAGTTCTAGCGGGGGGGCCGCAGATACGCAGTATTTT
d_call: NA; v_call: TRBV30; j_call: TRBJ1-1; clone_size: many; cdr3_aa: CAWSESLPNTEAFF; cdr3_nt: TGTGCCTGGAGTGAATCTTTACCGAACACTGAAGCTTTCTTT
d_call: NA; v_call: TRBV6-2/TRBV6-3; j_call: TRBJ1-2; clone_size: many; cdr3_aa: CASKAEVVGYTF; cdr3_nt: TGTGCCAGCAAAGCGGAGGTTGTGGGCTACACCTTC
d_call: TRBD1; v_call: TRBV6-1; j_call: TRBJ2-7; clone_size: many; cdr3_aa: CASSGDSSYEQYF; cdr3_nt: TGTGCCAGCAGTGGGGACAGCTCCTACGAGCAGTACTTC
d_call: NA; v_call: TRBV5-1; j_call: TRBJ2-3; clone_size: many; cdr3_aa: CASQEIGNTQYF; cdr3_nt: TGCGCCAGCCAAGAAATCGGGAATACGCAGTATTTT
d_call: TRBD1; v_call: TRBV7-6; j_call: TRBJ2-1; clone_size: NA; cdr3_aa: CAGSPGQGPYNEQFF; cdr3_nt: TGTGCCGGCAGCCCGGGACAGGGCCCCTACAATGAGCAGTTCTTC
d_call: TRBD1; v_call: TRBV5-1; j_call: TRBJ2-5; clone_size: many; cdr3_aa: CASSTGQGALERQTQYF; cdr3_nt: TGCGCCAGCAGCACCGGACAGGGAGCCTTGGAGAGACAGACCCAGTACTTC
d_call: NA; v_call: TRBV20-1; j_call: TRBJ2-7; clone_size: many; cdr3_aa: CSARTVSYEQYF; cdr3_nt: TGCAGTGCTAGGACAGTCTCCTACGAGCAGTACTTC
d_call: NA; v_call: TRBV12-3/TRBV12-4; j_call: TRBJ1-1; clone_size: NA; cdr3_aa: CASSFIQRNTEAFF; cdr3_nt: TGTGCCAGCAGTTTTATACAGAGGAACACTGAAGCTTTCTTT
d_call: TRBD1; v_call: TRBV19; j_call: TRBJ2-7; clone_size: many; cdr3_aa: CASSIGQGRNEQYF; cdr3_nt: TGTGCCAGTAGTATCGGACAGGGGCGCAACGAGCAGTACTTC
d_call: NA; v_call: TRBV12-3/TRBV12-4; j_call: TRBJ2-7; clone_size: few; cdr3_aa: CASSLRQITYEQYF; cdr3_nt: TGTGCCAGCAGCCTTAGACAGATAACCTACGAGCAGTACTTC
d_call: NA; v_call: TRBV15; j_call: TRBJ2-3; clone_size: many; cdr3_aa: CATSRDGASTDTQYF; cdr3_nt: TGTGCCACCAGCAGAGACGGGGCTAGCACAGATACGCAGTATTTT
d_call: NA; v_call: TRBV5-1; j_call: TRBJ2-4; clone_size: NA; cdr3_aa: CASSPSGTRRDIQYF; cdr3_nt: TGCGCCAGCAGTCCGTCCGGGACCCGGCGGGACATTCAGTACTTC
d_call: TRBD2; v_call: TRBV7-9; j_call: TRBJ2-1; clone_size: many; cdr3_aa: CASSPSSGATYNEQFF; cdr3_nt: TGTGCCAGCAGCCCTTCTAGCGGGGCTACCTACAATGAGCAGTTCTTC
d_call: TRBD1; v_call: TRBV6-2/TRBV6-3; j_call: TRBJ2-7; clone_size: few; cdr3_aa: CASSYPSLGQGLYEQYF; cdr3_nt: TGTGCCAGCAGTTACCCCTCGTTGGGACAGGGGCTCTACGAGCAGTACTTC
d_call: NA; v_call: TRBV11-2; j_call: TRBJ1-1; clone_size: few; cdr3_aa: CASSSGLFTSYTEAFF; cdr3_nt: TGTGCCAGCAGCTCAGGCCTTTTTACTTCGTACACTGAAGCTTTCTTT
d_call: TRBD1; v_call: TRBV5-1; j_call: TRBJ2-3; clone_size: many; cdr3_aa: CASSYGTDTDTQYF; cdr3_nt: TGCGCCAGCAGCTACGGGACAGACACAGATACGCAGTATTTT
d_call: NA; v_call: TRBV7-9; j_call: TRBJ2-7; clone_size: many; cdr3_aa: CASSLMAVYEQYF; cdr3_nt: TGTGCCAGCAGCCTAATGGCAGTCTACGAGCAGTACTTC
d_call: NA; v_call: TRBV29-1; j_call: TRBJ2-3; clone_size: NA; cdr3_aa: CSVNGGTDTQYF; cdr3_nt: TGCAGCGTTAATGGGGGCACAGATACGCAGTATTTT
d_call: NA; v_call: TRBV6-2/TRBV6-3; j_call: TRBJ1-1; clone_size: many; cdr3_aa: CASSLVRNTEAFF; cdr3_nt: TGTGCCAGCAGTTTAGTGAGAAACACTGAAGCTTTCTTT
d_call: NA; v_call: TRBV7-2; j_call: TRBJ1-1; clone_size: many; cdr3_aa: CASSFTGTSTEAFF; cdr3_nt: TGTGCCAGCAGCTTTACCGGGACATCCACTGAAGCTTTCTTT